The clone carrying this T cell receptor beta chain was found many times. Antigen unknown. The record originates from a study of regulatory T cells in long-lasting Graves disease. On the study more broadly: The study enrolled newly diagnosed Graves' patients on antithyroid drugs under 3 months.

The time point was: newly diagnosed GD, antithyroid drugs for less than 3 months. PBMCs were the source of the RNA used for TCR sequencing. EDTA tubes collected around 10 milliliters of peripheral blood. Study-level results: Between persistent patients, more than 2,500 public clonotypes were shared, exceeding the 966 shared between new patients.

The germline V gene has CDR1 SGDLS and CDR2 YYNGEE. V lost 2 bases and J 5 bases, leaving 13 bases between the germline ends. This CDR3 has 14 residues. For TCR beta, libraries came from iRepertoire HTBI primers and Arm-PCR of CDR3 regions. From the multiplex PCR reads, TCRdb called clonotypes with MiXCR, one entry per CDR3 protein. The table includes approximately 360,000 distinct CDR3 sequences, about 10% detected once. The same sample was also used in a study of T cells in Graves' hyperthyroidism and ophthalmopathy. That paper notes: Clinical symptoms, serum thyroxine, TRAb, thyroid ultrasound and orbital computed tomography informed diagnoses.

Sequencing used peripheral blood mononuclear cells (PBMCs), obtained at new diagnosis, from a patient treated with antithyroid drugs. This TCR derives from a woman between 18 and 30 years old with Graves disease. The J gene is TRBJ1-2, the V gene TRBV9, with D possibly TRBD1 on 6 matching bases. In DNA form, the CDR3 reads TGTGCCAGCAGCGTCGGGGGGCTGGGGTATGGCTACACCTTC. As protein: CASSVGGLGYGYTF.